This T cell receptor beta chain was sequenced in a study of T cells in Graves' hyperthyroidism and ophthalmopathy. Germline V lookup: CDR1 SGDLS, CDR2 YYNGEE. V was cut by 4 bases and J by 5 bases, with 16 bases left in between. This CDR3 region has 15 residues. Template material for amplifying TCR beta CDR3 regions consisted of RNA transcripts. A first-round RT-PCR of the TCR CDR3 used the HTBI primer set. TCRdb reanalysed the multiplex PCR reads using MiXCR and keeps one entry per CDR3 protein. This table holds some 560,000 distinct CDR3 sequences, roughly 14% found once. With regard to this clonotype: A clone one base away is much larger, so this may be a read error.

This sequence joins TRBV9 and TRBJ1-5; maybe TRBD1 (6 bases). The sample consisted of blood. This clonotype was sampled from a woman aged 25 to 45 with Graves' hyperthyroidism. CDR3 sequence: CASSLGGGTDQPQHF. CDR3 bases: TGTGCCAGCAGCCTAGGGGGAGGCACCGATCAGCCCCAGCATTTT.